These 2 T cell receptor beta chains were sequenced from one sample in a study of CD8 T cells in ankylosing spondylitis (dated by TCRdb to about 2017). No cognate antigen is known for these TCRs. To prepare the library, 5' RACE was applied. Instrument on record: Illumina HiSeq 2500. Using fastp at Q25 and MiXCR, TCRdb reprocessed the public reads and kept productive beta chains. Here each entry gathers all rows of one CDR3 protein and keeps the most common genes and DNA. This sample has over 450,000 distinct CDR3 sequences in its table, and roughly 12% of those were observed once. About 6.5% of the sample rests with the top ten. General study outcomes and caveats: Blood from ankylosing spondylitis patients appeared to be characterized by a TCR beta motif made up of eight highly homologous amino acid variants.

The sequenced sample was blood, either unsorted or a sorted T cell fraction (not recorded which). These receptors were obtained from a male donor with ankylosing spondylitis.

This clonotype was seen more than once but under ten times. V gene TRBV20-1 combines with J gene TRBJ2-1; no clear D gene. Trimming removed 5 bases from V and 1 base from J, with 9 bases in between. This CDR3 comprises 13 residues. The germline V gene has CDR1 DFQATT and CDR2 SNEGSKA (reference sequence). CDR3 residues: CSARVRSYNEQFF. The DNA of the CDR3 is TGCAGTGCTCGGGTGCGGTCCTACAATGAGCAGTTCTTC.

This chain joins TRBV10-1 and TRBJ2-7; D could derive from TRBD1 or TRBD2 (5 bases each). The CDR3 is 15 amino acids. The germline gives CDR1 WNHNN, CDR2 SYGVQD (reference sequence). Trimming removed 3 bases from V and 2 bases from J, with 14 bases in between. The CDR3 is CASSDEGSEAYEQYF. In DNA form, the CDR3 reads TGCGCCAGCAGTGACGAGGGGTCAGAGGCCTACGAGCAGTACTTC.